This T cell receptor beta chain is drawn from a study of cytomegalovirus exposure and HLA in healthy donors (dated by TCRdb to 2017 to 2019). At the level of the whole study: The roughly 650 repertoires of the first cohort and the roughly 120 validation repertoires were produced on the same platform, according to a later analysis. The study combined high-throughput TCR immunosequencing, statistical association of individual TCRs with disease status, and machine learning to predict cytomegalovirus infection status. Besides the first cohort of under 700 subjects, a separate validation cohort made up of roughly 130 different subjects was used. The study aimed to test whether signatures of past pathogen exposure could be identified by cataloging public T cell receptors. Results and caveats for the whole study, not just this receptor: The authors suggested that the approach could potentially be extended to other disease states and immunological phenotypes. Most TCR sequences were observed very rarely across donors, whereas some public TCRs were present in many individuals. The classifier was reported to diagnose cytomegalovirus status with high specificity and sensitivity in both the original and validation cohorts. A few of the identified cytomegalovirus-associated TCR beta chains were confirmed in vitro to be specific for cytomegalovirus antigens. The study gave a list of about 150 TCR beta chains associated with cytomegalovirus. A later analysis had no HLA typing for the validation cohort, so co-occurrence there was scored across all 130 or so repertoires. In a later analysis, TCRs clustered in the first cohort were found to also tend to co-occur in the 120 validation repertoires, with 94% of cluster scores above 0.

The donors belonged to the validation cohort of about 110 subjects, which was separate from the roughly 670-subject first cohort. In the germline V gene, CDR1 corresponds to SGHVS and CDR2 to FQNEAQ. From the cysteine through the phenylalanine, the CDR3 covers 16 amino acids. Kept here is only the CDR3 DNA, which spans 48 bases and is read in frame from base 1. Trimming takes 5 bases off V and 4 bases off J; junction bases not matched to a gene: 7. Library preparation used the immunoSEQ multiplex PCR assay. On the study's bioinformatics: A statistical classification framework was built for diagnosing cytomegalovirus status from the catalog of TCR beta chain sequences. TCRdb holds this immuneACCESS table with in-frame rearrangements only. Some clones are missing; in checked studies, unresolved V genes explain under half, and the rest has no known cause. Clone size and V and J calls were adopted from that table, with D and trimming inferred from the DNA. A total of 150,000 to 200,000 clones appear in this sample, less than 85% of them only once. The ten largest clones take up about 15% of the sample.

Concerning this clone itself: The specificity of this receptor is unknown. No quality values exist for individual bases; no much larger clone is one base distant.

The sequenced material came from PBMCs. The sequence derives from a man aged 18 to 35 in good health and CMV-seropositive. This chain is built from TRBV7-8 and TRBJ2-3; 12 junctional bases match TRBD1. The CDR3 protein sequence reads: CASSLGQGAWADTQYF. In nucleotide form, the sequence is TGTGCCAGCAGCCTGGGACAGGGGGCTTGGGCAGATACGCAGTATTTT. Here the CDR3 is joined to the reference TRBV7-8 and TRBJ2-3 genes, and the full variable domain is: GAGVSQSPRYKVAKRGQDVALRCDPISGHVSLFWYQQALGQGPEFLTYFQNEAQLDKSGLPSDRFFAERPEGSVSTLKIQRTQQEDSAVYLCASSLGQGAWADTQYFGPGTRLTVL.